This is a list of T cell receptor beta chains from one sample in a study of control samples from healthy donors and cancer patients. Produced via immunoSEQ multiplex PCR; TCRdb's table is partial and in-frame only. The table shows approximately 90,000 clones, with about 85% occurring only once. Sequenced sample: blood. These receptors were collected from a man in his thirties or forties in good health. The CDR3 runs from the conserved cysteine through the conserved F or W. The D gene is left open where the match is weak. The size of a clone is reported for some rows only, either as once, few or many, or as a class for expanded clones.

CDR3 protein	CDR3 DNA	clone size	V gene	J gene	D gene
CASSLGGDGYTF	TGTGCCAGCAGCTTAGGGGGGGACGGCTACACCTTC	NA	TRBV7-8	TRBJ1-2	NA
CASSPSTPKTYEQYF	TGTGCCAGCAGTCCATCAACCCCCAAAACCTACGAGCAGTACTTC	NA	TRBV2	TRBJ2-7	NA
CASSLLLAGAGEQFF	TGCGCCAGCAGCTTGTTACTAGCGGGGGCCGGGGAGCAGTTCTTC	NA	TRBV5-1	TRBJ2-1	TRBD2
CASSLVVGGDAFF	TGTGCCAGCAGCTTAGTAGTTGGAGGAGACGCTTTCTTT	NA	TRBV7-9	TRBJ1-1	NA
CASSTTDSNQPQHF	TGTGCCAGTAGCACAACGGATAGCAATCAGCCCCAGCATTTT	NA	TRBV19	TRBJ1-5	NA
CASSKAGQGPPDTQYF	TGTGCCAGCAGCAAAGCGGGACAGGGCCCACCAGATACGCAGTATTTT	NA	TRBV21-1	TRBJ2-3	NA
CASSPVNGETQYF	TGTGCCAGCTCTCCGGTGAATGGCGAGACCCAGTACTTC	NA	TRBV18	TRBJ2-5	NA
CASSEVGGFAKNIQYF	TGTGCCAGCAGTGAAGTCGGGGGGTTTGCCAAAAACATTCAGTACTTC	once	TRBV2	TRBJ2-4	TRBD2
CASREGLAGEETQYF	TGTGCCAGCAGAGAGGGACTAGCGGGTGAAGAGACCCAGTACTTC	NA	TRBV6-5	TRBJ2-5	TRBD2
CASSLGTSGGVAADTQYF	TGCGCCAGCAGCTTGGGGACTAGCGGGGGGGTTGCGGCAGATACGCAGTATTTT	few	TRBV5-1	TRBJ2-3	TRBD2
CAISDKGAGYGYTF	TGTGCCATCAGTGATAAGGGGGCGGGGTATGGCTACACCTTC	NA	TRBV10-3	TRBJ1-2	TRBD1
CASSVAPTGGGAPYGYTF	TGTGCCAGCAGCGTAGCCCCTACAGGGGGCGGCGCTCCCTATGGCTACACCTTC	NA	TRBV9	TRBJ1-2	TRBD1
CASSYDRDTEAFF	TGTGCCAGCAGCTACGACAGGGACACTGAAGCTTTCTTT	NA	TRBV7-2	TRBJ1-1	TRBD1
CASSPTSRQETQYF	TGTGCCAGCAGTCCTACTAGTCGACAAGAGACCCAGTACTTC	NA	TRBV2	TRBJ2-5	NA
CASSQLGRGAFF	TGTGCCAGCAGCCAATTGGGGAGAGGAGCTTTCTTT	NA	TRBV3-1/TRBV3-2	TRBJ1-1	NA
CASSSRQGNSPLHF	TGTGCCAGCAGTTCGAGACAGGGTAATTCACCCCTCCACTTT	NA	TRBV6-6	TRBJ1-6	TRBD1
CASSLRLTGDGELFF	TGCGCCAGCAGCTTGCGACTAACTGGTGACGGGGAGCTGTTTTTT	NA	TRBV5-1	TRBJ2-2	NA
CASSYSGPDGGYTF	TGTGCCAGCAGTTACTCAGGGCCCGATGGGGGCTACACCTTC	few	TRBV6-5	TRBJ1-2	NA
CASNRGDRAGYEQYF	TGTGCCAGCAATCGAGGGGACAGGGCAGGATACGAGCAGTACTTC	NA	TRBV28	TRBJ2-7	TRBD1
CASTFDLRGPQYIQYF	TGTGCCAGCACCTTCGACCTTAGGGGGCCCCAGTACATTCAGTACTTC	NA	TRBV7-3	TRBJ2-4	TRBD1
CSARSDEHQHF	TGCAGTGCTAGATCGGACGAGCACCAGCATTTT	once	TRBV20-1	TRBJ1-5	NA
CASSGTGNLAKNIQYF	TGTGCCAGCAGTGGGACTGGGAATCTAGCCAAAAACATTCAGTACTTC	NA	TRBV2	TRBJ2-4	NA
CASSLRSGVRTDTQYF	TGTGCCAGCAGCTTACGGTCTGGGGTCCGCACAGATACGCAGTATTTT	NA	TRBV7-3	TRBJ2-3	NA
CSVRQGPSYEQYF	TGCAGCGTTCGACAGGGTCCCTCCTACGAGCAGTACTTC	NA	TRBV29-1	TRBJ2-7	TRBD1
CASSLTWRMSPLHF	TGTGCCAGCAGTTTGACATGGCGAATGAGTCCCCTCCACTTT	NA	TRBV28	TRBJ1-6	NA
CASSLFLGTGELFF	TGTGCCAGCAGTTTGTTTTTAGGCACCGGGGAGCTGTTTTTT	NA	TRBV27	TRBJ2-2	NA
CASSPNAGTGHSPLHF	TGTGCCAGCTCACCTAACGCGGGGACAGGACATTCACCCCTCCACTTT	NA	TRBV18	TRBJ1-6	TRBD1
CASSLWRRDTGELFF	TGTGCCAGCAGTTTATGGAGGCGCGACACCGGGGAGCTGTTTTTT	NA	TRBV28	TRBJ2-2	NA
CASSPSRAGAAFF	TGTGCCAGCAGCCCCTCCAGAGCGGGAGCAGCTTTCTTT	NA	TRBV11-2	TRBJ1-1	NA
CAWSAGAGTEAFF	TGTGCCTGGAGTGCAGGGGCAGGGACTGAAGCTTTCTTT	NA	TRBV30	TRBJ1-1	NA
CASSYSGPGGGNEQFF	TGTGCCAGCAGTTACTCGGGGCCAGGGGGCGGGAATGAGCAGTTCTTC	NA	TRBV6-5	TRBJ2-1	TRBD1
CAISLNTLRGYTF	TGTGCCATCAGCCTAAATACTCTTAGGGGCTACACCTTC	NA	TRBV10-3	TRBJ1-2	NA
CASSIRSSFDTEAFF	TGTGCCAGTAGTATCCGATCCAGTTTTGACACTGAAGCTTTCTTT	few	TRBV19	TRBJ1-1	NA
CAWSVGFRTGTNEQFF	TGTGCCTGGAGTGTAGGGTTCCGGACAGGGACGAATGAGCAGTTCTTC	NA	TRBV30	TRBJ2-1	TRBD1
CAWSVPQDFGDEQFF	TGTGCCTGGAGTGTACCACAGGATTTTGGCGATGAGCAGTTCTTC	once	TRBV30	TRBJ2-1	NA
CASTGRSSYNSPLHF	TGTGCCAGCACCGGCAGGAGCTCCTATAATTCACCCCTCCACTTT	NA	TRBV6-5	TRBJ1-6	NA
CASSETGKSTEAFF	TGTGCCAGCAGTGAAACAGGAAAGAGCACTGAAGCTTTCTTT	NA	TRBV6-1	TRBJ1-1	NA
CASSQTIEKLFF	TGTGCCAGCAGCCAAACAATCGAAAAACTGTTTTTT	NA	TRBV7-9	TRBJ1-4	NA
CASSRYGVGEQYF	TGTGCCAGCAGCCGTTATGGGGTTGGGGAGCAGTACTTC	NA	TRBV3-1/TRBV3-2	TRBJ2-7	NA
CASSHGEGAGEAFF	TGCGCCAGCAGCCACGGGGAGGGGGCTGGTGAAGCTTTCTTT	NA	TRBV4-1	TRBJ1-1	TRBD1
CASSLEVTGNTEAFF	TGTGCCAGCAGCTTAGAAGTGACAGGTAACACTGAAGCTTTCTTT	NA	TRBV7-9	TRBJ1-1	NA
CASSYTSGLYNEQFF	TGTGCCAGCAGTTACACTAGCGGACTATACAATGAGCAGTTCTTC	medium-sized	TRBV28	TRBJ2-1	TRBD2
CASSFSDQETQYF	TGTGCCAGCAGTTTTTCCGACCAAGAGACCCAGTACTTC	NA	TRBV12-3/TRBV12-4	TRBJ2-5	NA
CASSAGQGSEGYTF	TGCGCCAGCAGCGCCGGACAGGGGTCAGAAGGCTACACCTTC	few	TRBV5-1	TRBJ1-2	TRBD1
CASSAPSGGRYEQYF	TGTGCCAGCAGTGCGCCCAGCGGGGGGCGGTACGAGCAGTACTTC	NA	TRBV6-6	TRBJ2-7	TRBD2
CASSDLSGRAFF	TGCGCCAGCAGCGATTTGTCGGGGAGGGCTTTCTTT	NA	TRBV10-2	TRBJ1-1	NA
CASTETGYSYGYTF	TGCGCCAGCACGGAGACAGGGTACAGCTATGGCTACACCTTC	NA	TRBV10-2	TRBJ1-2	TRBD1
CASSLGLDNYGYTF	TGCGCCAGCAGCCTGGGACTCGATAACTATGGCTACACCTTC	NA	TRBV5-1	TRBJ1-2	NA
CATSDKTQYF	TGTGCCACCAGTGATAAGACCCAGTACTTC	NA	TRBV24-1	TRBJ2-5	NA
CSATPGTGTYEQYF	TGCAGCGCAACCCCCGGGACAGGGACTTACGAGCAGTACTTC	once	TRBV29-1	TRBJ2-7	TRBD1
CASSLAQEGSETQYF	TGTGCCAGCAGCTTGGCCCAAGAGGGATCCGAGACCCAGTACTTC	NA	TRBV5-4	TRBJ2-5	NA
CASRPLGKANEKLFF	TGTGCCAGCAGGCCCTTGGGTAAAGCTAATGAAAAACTGTTTTTT	NA	TRBV2	TRBJ1-4	NA
CASSPNVNTEAFF	TGTGCCAGCAGTCCTAATGTGAACACTGAAGCTTTCTTT	NA	TRBV28	TRBJ1-1	NA